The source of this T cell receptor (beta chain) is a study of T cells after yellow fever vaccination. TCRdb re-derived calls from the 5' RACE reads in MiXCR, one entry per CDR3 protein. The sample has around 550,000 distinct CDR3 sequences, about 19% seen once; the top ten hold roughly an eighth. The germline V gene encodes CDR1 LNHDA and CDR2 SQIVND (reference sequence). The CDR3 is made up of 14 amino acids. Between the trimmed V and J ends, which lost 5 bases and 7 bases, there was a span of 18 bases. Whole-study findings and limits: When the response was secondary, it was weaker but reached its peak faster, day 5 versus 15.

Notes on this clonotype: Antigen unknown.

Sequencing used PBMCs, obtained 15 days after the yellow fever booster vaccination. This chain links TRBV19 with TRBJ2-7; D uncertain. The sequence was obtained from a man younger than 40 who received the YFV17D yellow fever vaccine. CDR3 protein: CASSPDPNYGEQYF. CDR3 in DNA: TGTGCCAGTAGTCCCGACCCAAACTATGGGGAGCAGTACTTC.